The T cell receptor (beta chain) under discussion was sequenced for a study of T cells expressing NK-cell markers. The study's findings and limits: The same clonotypes also predominated in the CD3+CD56-NKG2C+ fraction of several donors. More than 5 of the donors carried dominant NKG2C+ clonotypes that took up 1.0-7.0% of their CD8+ T cells.

It was by 5'RACE template switching with UMIs that TCR beta cDNA was made. Reprocessing the 5' RACE reads, TCRdb reports a single entry for every CDR3 protein and omits DNA. The table counts around 280,000 distinct CDR3 sequences; 0.39% lies in the top ten. The CDR3 runs to 14 residues. Germline CDR1 reads SGHVS; CDR2 reads FNYEAQ. Notes on this clonotype: The target antigen is unknown.

Sample: blood T cells: a sorted CD56 or NKG2C T cell subset, CD4+ or CD8+ T cells, or bulk PBMC T cells (not recorded which). This TCR was recovered from a man between 18 and 29 years old in good health. This rearrangement joins TRBV7-6 to TRBJ2-7. This chain's CDR3 is CASSQSRGLYEQYF.